The TCR beta chain described here comes from a study of shared clonotypes between healthy human individuals. Turning to this clone: Its antigen is unknown.

The CDR3 loop spans 19 amino acids. Study findings and constraints: Clonotype sharing among donors likely depends on sequencing depth. Non-shared clonotypes had lower generation probabilities than those shared by all four donors.

The assay was immunoSEQ multiplex PCR, and TCRdb's table has in-frame clones only and misses some. This repertoire shows about 960,000 clones, 76% found once; its top ten account for about 1.5%. The clonotype originates from a man in his late teens or twenties in good health. The chain is built from TRBV21-1 and TRBJ2-1; TRBD1, the D gene given by the table, was not confirmed from the DNA. TRBV21-1 is deemed a pseudogene. Sequenced input: memory CD4+ T cells sorted from blood. Subset: CD45RA-negative fraction. Here the CDR3 DNA reads TGTGCCAGCAGCGATTTAAGTGAGGGGACAGGACCCTCCTACAATGAGCAGTTCTTC. It codes for CASSDLSEGTGPSYNEQFF.